The clone carrying this T cell receptor beta chain was found many times. Its antigen is undetermined. This record comes from a study of T cells in Graves' hyperthyroidism and ophthalmopathy. Across the whole study: Peripheral blood samples were taken at initial diagnosis, prior to any treatment. Study-wide results and limits: A model using 13 V-J features told ophthalmopathy apart from stable hyperthyroidism.

Amplification of TCR beta CDR3 regions was performed using RNA transcripts as template. First-round RT-PCR with HTBI primers amplified the TCR CDR3 region. TCRdb called the multiplex PCR reads again in MiXCR, with one record for every CDR3 protein. The sample includes under 350,000 distinct CDR3 sequences, around a sixth of them seen just once. This CDR3 spans 17 amino acids. Per germline, CDR1 SGHAT and CDR2 FQNNGV. The V and J ends lost 0 bases and 0 bases, in that order; junction bases with no gene match: 3. Aged 18 to 65, the patients had hyperthyroidism that was newly diagnosed and had lasted under 2 months. PBMCs were sourced from more than 7.5 ml fresh peripheral blood.

Sequencing was performed on blood. The sequence was collected from a woman aged 45-65 years with Graves' hyperthyroidism. V and J are TRBV11-2 and TRBJ2-5; TRBD2 agrees at 11 bases. This CDR3 is CASSLELLAGDQETQYF. CDR3 nucleotide sequence: TGTGCCAGCAGCTTAGAACTACTAGCGGGAGACCAAGAGACCCAGTACTTC. The whole variable domain, filled in from reference TRBV11-2 and TRBJ2-5, reads EAGVAQSPRYKIIEKRQSVAFWCNPISGHATLYWYQQILGQGPKLLIQFQNNGVVDDSQLPKDRFSAERLKGVDSTLKIQPAKLEDSAVYLCASSLELLAGDQETQYFGPGTRLLVL.